This TCR beta chain was captured in a study of T cell changes during pregnancy in multiple sclerosis (dated by TCRdb to about 2019). For the wider study: Changes in the T cell repertoire over the course of pregnancy were examined in this study in women with multiple sclerosis.

To prepare the library, the immunoSEQ multiplex PCR assay was applied. TCRdb provides this immuneACCESS table in a form limited to in-frame rearrangements. Some clones are lacking; in checked studies, under half of them reflect an unresolved V gene, and why the rest are absent is not known. The sample has 65,000 to 75,000 clones on record, approximately 92% of them singletons. In total, the top ten clones hold 2.5% to 3.5% of the sample. The CDR3 covers 15 residues, taking in both the cysteine and the phenylalanine. The entry retains the CDR3 DNA only, 45 bases that are in frame from base 1. CDR1 and CDR2 (PRHDT, FYEKMQ) derive from the germline V gene (reference sequence). V sheds 0 bases and J sheds 4 bases, leaving 12 bases between their ends. With respect to this clone: Its antigen target is currently unknown. Base qualities are missing; no much larger clone stands one base away.

The sequence joins TRBV13 to TRBJ1-1, with the identity of the D gene unclear. The TCR comes from a female donor in good health, enrolled as a control in a pregnancy study. The sequencing used CD8+ T cells from peripheral blood mononuclear cells, collected in the third trimester of pregnancy. In nucleotides, the sequence is TGTGCCAGCAGCTTAGGTCCGGGGTGGGGCACTGAAGCTTTCTTT. The resulting protein is CASSLGPGWGTEAFF.